The 18 T cell receptor beta chains in this list originate from one sample, sequenced in a study of OX40 agonist ivuxolimab in advanced cancers. Repertoires were generated with immunoSEQ multiplex PCR, while TCRdb's copy carries only in-frame clones and drops some. The table shows some 85,000 clones, with more than 80% occurring only once. This specimen consisted of CD4+ or CD8+ T cells sorted from blood, obtained in a trial of the OX40 agonist ivuxolimab. The receptors shown here come from an adult with an advanced solid tumor such as melanoma, head and neck, liver or kidney cancer.

The genes are TRBV28 and TRBJ2-7; 12 bases match TRBD2. This CDR3 has 16 amino acids. J lost 5 bases, V lost 4 bases, and 9 bases had no gene match. The germline V gene encodes CDR1 MDHEN and CDR2 SYDVKM. CDR3 in DNA: TGTGCCAGCAGTTCGCCCTCTAGCGGGAGGGAAGACGAGCAGTACTTC. Amino acid sequence: CASSSPSSGREDEQYF.

Only one count was recorded for this clone. Distinct nucleotide sequences in the sample also encode this CDR3. The chain links TRBV2 to TRBJ1-5; D remains unclear. Looked up from germline, CDR1 is SNHLY and CDR2 is FYNNEI. This CDR3 is built from 13 residues. V was trimmed by 1 base and J by 4 bases, leaving 5 bases between them. The CDR3 DNA is TGTGCCAGCAGTGAAGAGGGAAATCAGCCCCAGCATTTT. It specifies CASSEEGNQPQHF. Complete variable domain (other parts from reference TRBV2 and TRBJ1-5): EPEVTQTPSHQVTQMGQEVILRCVPISNHLYFYWYRQILGQKVEFLVSFYNNEISEKSEIFDDQFSVERPDGSNFTLKIRSTKLEDSAMYFCASSEEGNQPQHFGDGTRLSIL.

The sample holds a few counts of this clone. The chain combines TRBV5-1 with TRBJ2-2; 8 bases agree with TRBD1. The CDR3 totals 15 residues. With V trimmed by 4 bases and J by 7 bases, 9 bases remained unmatched. The germline gives CDR1 SGHRS, CDR2 YFSETQ. CDR3 loop: CASSPGQGFSGELFF. The CDR3 region has the DNA TGCGCCAGCAGCCCTGGACAGGGATTCAGCGGGGAGCTGTTTTTT.

The chain carries TRBV11-2 and TRBJ2-3; D gene uncertain. Trimming took 4 bases from V and 1 from J, leaving 9 bases between them. This CDR3 has 14 amino acids. Germline CDR1 reads SGHAT; CDR2 reads FQNNGV. The CDR3 spells CASSYYTRTDTQYF. The DNA for the CDR3 is TGTGCCAGCAGCTACTACACCCGCACAGATACGCAGTATTTT.

On this clone itself: Mismatch with germline at one junction end may stem from a read error. Other DNA variants within this sample encode the same CDR3. V and J are TRBV2 and TRBJ2-2, with TRBD2 as a possible D gene (6 bases). CDR1 and CDR2 (germline): SNHLY, FYNNEI. This CDR3 spans 16 amino acids. The CDR3 reads CASSPGTSLGTGELFF. In DNA form, the CDR3 reads TGTGCCAGCAGTCCCGGGACTTCCCTGGGTACCGGGGAGCTGTTCTTT.

In nucleotides, the CDR3 is TGCGCCAGCAGCCAAGATGGGACAGTCTGGGAGACCCAGTACTTC. Residues: CASSQDGTVWETQYF. The V gene is TRBV4-1, the J gene TRBJ2-5; TRBD1 matches at 7 bases. This CDR3 contains 15 residues. V was pared by 0 bases and J by 5 bases, with 6 bases of the junction left unmatched. Germline CDR1 MGHRA, CDR2 YSYEKL.

The chain has TRBV28 and TRBJ2-1; D is possibly TRBD1 (6 bases). Germline V lookup: CDR1 MDHEN, CDR2 SYDVKM. The CDR3 totals 13 residues. The V and J ends lost 1 base and 7 bases respectively, with 8 bases between them. CDR3 bases: TGTGCCAGCAGTTTATCCACAGGGAATGAGCAGTTCTTC. This gives the protein CASSLSTGNEQFF. Supplemented by reference TRBV28 and TRBJ2-1, the full variable domain reads DVKVTQSSRYLVKRTGEKVFLECVQDMDHENMFWYRQDPGLGLRLIYFSYDVKMKEKGDIPEGYSVSREKKERFSLILESASTNQTSMYLCASSLSTGNEQFFGPGTRLTVL.

CDR3 in amino acids: CASSPLEDQNTEAFF. CDR3 nucleotide sequence: TGCGCCAGCAGCCCCCTAGAGGACCAGAACACTGAAGCTTTCTTT. The chain employs TRBV4-1 and TRBJ1-1; D call uncertain. Germline CDR1 reads MGHRA; CDR2 reads YSYEKL. The CDR3 spans 15 residues. Trimming removed 4 bases from V and 1 base from J, with 13 bases in between.

CDR3 protein: CASTTTDTQYF. DNA for the CDR3: TGTGCCAGCACCACCACAGATACGCAGTATTTT. This chain connects TRBV28 to TRBJ2-3; D is ambiguous. The CDR3 sequence is 11 residues long. Trimming pared 7 bases from V and 2 bases from J, leaving 4 bases between. The germline V gene encodes CDR1 MDHEN and CDR2 SYDVKM.

The count of this clone is one. This chain connects TRBV10-3 to TRBJ2-3; D unclear. Germline loops: CDR1 ENHRY, CDR2 SYGVKD. The CDR3 extends over 12 amino acids. Trimming took 10 bases from V and 4 from J, leaving 12 bases between them. The chain's CDR3 is CATRKGPDTQYF. The DNA of the CDR3 is TGTGCCACCAGGAAGGGCCCAGATACGCAGTATTTT.

This chain links TRBV5-1 with TRBJ2-3; the D is unclear. This CDR3 has 14 residues. Germline assignment: CDR1 SGHRS and CDR2 YFSETQ. Trimming left V 4 bases short and J 2 bases short, with 11 bases between. This CDR3 reads CASSPMDPTDTQYF. In DNA form, the CDR3 reads TGCGCCAGCAGCCCAATGGACCCCACAGATACGCAGTATTTT.

CDR3 nucleotide sequence: TGTGCCAGTAGGCCGCCAGCAGGGATACATGAGCAGTTCTTC. Amino acids: CASRPPAGIHEQFF. The chain joins TRBV19 to TRBJ2-1; D is perhaps TRBD1 (5 bases). Germline lookup yields CDR1 LNHDA and CDR2 SQIVND (reference sequence). The CDR3 has 14 amino acids. The V gene lost 6 bases and the J gene lost 8 bases, with 17 bases spanning the gap.

The CDR3 spells CASSMDADTQYF. CDR3 sequence (DNA): TGCGCCAGCAGCATGGACGCAGATACGCAGTATTTT. The gene calls are TRBV5-1 and TRBJ2-3, with no clear D. The CDR3 spans 12 residues. V lost 4 bases and J 4 bases, leaving 7 bases between the germline ends. CDR1 is SGHRS, CDR2 YFSETQ, per germline.

The rearrangement uses TRBV18 and TRBJ1-2, with D maybe TRBD1 (6 bases). Trimming took off 5 bases at V and 4 bases at J, with 17 bases between the two ends. From germline, CDR1 is KGHSH and CDR2 LQKENI. CDR3 length: 15 amino acids. CDR3 amino acids: CASSSSGANSYGYTF. DNA for the CDR3: TGTGCCAGCTCATCCTCAGGGGCGAATAGCTATGGCTACACCTTC.

The J gene is TRBJ2-2, the V gene TRBV28; the D is unclear. This CDR3 is 13 amino acids long. Trimming stripped 6 bases from V and 4 bases from J, with 9 bases between. From germline, CDR1 is MDHEN and CDR2 SYDVKM. The DNA of the CDR3 is TGTGCCAGCAGAAGGGTTGGCACCGGGGAGCTGTTTTTT. As protein: CASRRVGTGELFF.

Points on this clone: This CDR3 is also generated by other DNA sequences in the sample. This chain's CDR3 is CASSSGTGVGEQYF. CDR3 bases: TGCGCCAGCAGTTCCGGGACAGGGGTCGGGGAGCAGTACTTC. The chain recombines TRBV10-1 with TRBJ2-7; TRBD1 matches 10 bases. V dropped 5 bases and J dropped 7; count of bases not matched to a gene: 8. Germline lookup yields CDR1 WNHNN and CDR2 SYGVQD (reference sequence). The CDR3 consists of 14 residues.

The CDR3 region is CASSRGQAIYGYTF. For the CDR3, the DNA is TGTGCCAGCAGCCGGGGACAGGCTATCTATGGCTACACCTTC. The chain carries TRBV7-2 and TRBJ1-2, with TRBD1 identical over 8 bases. CDR1 SGHTA and CDR2 FQGNSA come from the germline V gene. V gave up 5 bases and J gave up 4 bases; unmatched junction bases: 6. The CDR3 extends over 14 amino acids.

The rearrangement links TRBV2 to TRBJ2-3; D uncertain. The V end was cut by 3 bases, the J end by 2 bases, with 15 bases between. Germline V gives CDR1 SNHLY, CDR2 FYNNEI. CDR3 length: 16 residues. The CDR3 DNA is TGTGCCAGCAGTGATCTTGGGATTGGGGTCACAGATACGCAGTATTTT. Its protein product is CASSDLGIGVTDTQYF.